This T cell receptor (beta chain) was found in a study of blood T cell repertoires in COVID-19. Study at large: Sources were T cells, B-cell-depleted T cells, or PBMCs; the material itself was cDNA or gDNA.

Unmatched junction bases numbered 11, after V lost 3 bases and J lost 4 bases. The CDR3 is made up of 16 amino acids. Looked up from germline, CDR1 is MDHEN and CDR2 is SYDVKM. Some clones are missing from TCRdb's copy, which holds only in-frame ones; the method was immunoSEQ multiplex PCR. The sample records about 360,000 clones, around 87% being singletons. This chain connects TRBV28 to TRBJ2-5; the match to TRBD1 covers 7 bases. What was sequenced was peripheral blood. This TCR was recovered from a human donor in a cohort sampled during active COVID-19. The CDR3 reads CASSLLGTDKTETQYF. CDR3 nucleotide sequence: TGTGCCAGCAGTTTGCTAGGGACAGACAAAACAGAGACCCAGTACTTC. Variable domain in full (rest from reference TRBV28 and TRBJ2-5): DVKVTQSSRYLVKRTGEKVFLECVQDMDHENMFWYRQDPGLGLRLIYFSYDVKMKEKGDIPEGYSVSREKKERFSLILESASTNQTSMYLCASSLLGTDKTETQYFGPGTRLLVL.